This is a list of T cell receptor beta chains from one sample in a study of beta chain features in type 1 diabetes. Data came from immunoSEQ multiplex PCR; TCRdb stores just in-frame clones and leaves some out. The repertoire has 350,000 to 450,000 clones, more than 11% of them found once; the top ten carry approximately 0.035%. Source material: naive CD4+ T cells from blood. The receptors stem from a man aged 25 to 40 in good health. Each CDR3 is given with its conserved first and last residue. The D gene is left open where the match is weak. Clone size is not always given. Where it is, it says once, few, many or a class for expanded clones.

j_call v_call clone_size d_call cdr3_nt cdr3_aa
TRBJ1-2 TRBV7-8 NA NA TGTGCCAGCAGCTTATCTGGGGGCCAAGGCTACACCTTC CASSLSGGQGYTF
TRBJ1-1 TRBV9 once NA TGTGCCAGCAGCGCGGACTACAACACTGAAGCTTTCTTT CASSADYNTEAFF
TRBJ2-1 TRBV29-1 many NA TGCAGCGTTGGTACAGGAAGGTCACCGCAGTTCTTC CSVGTGRSPQFF
TRBJ2-7 TRBV29-1 few NA TGCAGCGTTGAAGATCCCTTCCGGGACTACGAGCAGTACTTC CSVEDPFRDYEQYF
TRBJ2-1 TRBV7-8 NA NA TGTGCCAGCACCCCGAACAGGGTCGAAGAGCAGTTCTTC CASTPNRVEEQFF
TRBJ2-3 TRBV9 NA NA TGTGCCAGCAGTAATCCCGGAGATACGCAGTATTTT CASSNPGDTQYF
TRBJ2-6 TRBV4-3 NA NA TGCGCCAGCAGCCAAGTGGTCTCTGGGGCCAACGTCCTGACTTTC CASSQVVSGANVLTF
TRBJ2-3 TRBV28 few TRBD1 TGTGCCAGCAGCCGGGACAGAAGGACAGATACGCAGTATTTT CASSRDRRTDTQYF
TRBJ2-5 TRBV29-1 NA NA TGCAGCGTTGGAGGGCGAGGTGTGGAGACCCAGTACTTC CSVGGRGVETQYF
TRBJ2-3 TRBV9 NA NA TGTGCCAGCAGCTGGACGGCAGATACGCAGTATTTT CASSWTADTQYF
TRBJ2-5 TRBV5-1 NA NA TGCGCCAGCAGCTTGGTGGGAGAGACCCAGTACTTC CASSLVGETQYF
TRBJ2-4 TRBV9 few NA TGTGCCAGCAGCTCCGAAATCCTGGGGGACATTCAGTACTTC CASSSEILGDIQYF
TRBJ2-7 TRBV6-5 once NA TGTGCCAGCAGTGTACTGGGAGGCTACGAGCAGTACTTC CASSVLGGYEQYF
TRBJ1-4 TRBV7-9 few TRBD1 TGTGCCAGCAGCACCTGGACAGGGGGAGATGAAAAACTGTTTTTT CASSTWTGGDEKLFF
TRBJ2-5 TRBV11-2 few NA TGTGCCAGCAGCTTCAGGGTGGGGGAGACCCAGTACTTC CASSFRVGETQYF
TRBJ2-5 TRBV10-3 NA NA TGTGCCATCAGTGAGGCCCTAGGAGCCCAGTACTTC CAISEALGAQYF
TRBJ1-6 TRBV30 few NA TGTGCCTGGAGTACAGGACAGCCGGGTTCACCCCTCCACTTT CAWSTGQPGSPLHF
TRBJ2-3 TRBV7-2 few NA TGTGCCAGCAGCTTGACTCGTGGGTTGGGGACCGCAGATACGCAGTATTTT CASSLTRGLGTADTQYF
TRBJ2-3 TRBV6-5 once NA TGTGCCAGCAGTTATAAGGGGGATACGCAGTATTTT CASSYKGDTQYF
TRBJ2-7 TRBV7-2 few TRBD1 TGTGCCAGCAGCCTGACAGGGGGCGCTTACGAGCAGTACTTC CASSLTGGAYEQYF
TRBJ2-3 TRBV11-2 NA NA TGTGCCAGCAGCTTTTCGGCGGGCACAGATACGCAGTATTTT CASSFSAGTDTQYF
TRBJ1-6 TRBV27 NA TRBD1 TGTGCCAGCAGTTTAGGGCCAGGGGGTCGGAATAATTCACCCCTCCACTTT CASSLGPGGRNNSPLHF
TRBJ2-5 TRBV7-9 NA NA TGTGCCAGCAGCTTAGGGCAGCCGGAAGAGACCCAGTACTTC CASSLGQPEETQYF
TRBJ2-7 TRBV7-9 few NA TGTGCCAGCAGCTTAGAGGGGGGCCCCTACGAGCAGTACTTC CASSLEGGPYEQYF
TRBJ1-1 TRBV29-1 few TRBD1 TGCAGCGTGCAGGGGGTTTTGAACACTGAAGCTTTCTTT CSVQGVLNTEAFF
TRBJ1-1 TRBV14 few TRBD1 TGTGCCAGCAGCCATCAAAACAGGGGTAACACTGAAGCTTTCTTT CASSHQNRGNTEAFF
TRBJ2-5 TRBV7-2 NA TRBD1 TGTGCCAGCAGCCCAGACAGGGGGCGCCGGGGGACCCAGTACTTC CASSPDRGRRGTQYF
TRBJ2-5 TRBV12-2 NA NA TGTGCAAGTCGCTTAGCGAATGCGTGCGGGAGCGGCCCCGCCGTTTACCAAGAGACCCAGTACTTC CASRLANACGSGPAVYQETQYF
TRBJ2-1 TRBV4-3 NA TRBD1 TGCGCCAGCAGCCAAGGTCCCCGGCAGGGGGCTCGGAATGAGCAGTTCTTC CASSQGPRQGARNEQFF
TRBJ2-1 TRBV7-3 few TRBD1 TGTGCCAGCAGGCGCGACAGGGGGACCTACAATGAGCAGTTCTTC CASRRDRGTYNEQFF
TRBJ1-2 TRBV6-6 NA NA TGTGCCAGCAGTGGCCGAAACTATGGCTACACCTTC CASSGRNYGYTF
TRBJ2-6 TRBV18 NA NA TGTGCCAGCTCATCCTCTGGGGCCAACGTCCTGACTTTC CASSSSGANVLTF
TRBJ2-2 TRBV28 NA TRBD1 TGTGCCAGCAATACAGGGGGCAACACCGGGGAGCTGTTTTTT CASNTGGNTGELFF
TRBJ2-1 TRBV15 NA TRBD2 TGTGCCACCAGCCCCAGCGGGCGGGGGAGCTACAATGAGCAGTTCTTC CATSPSGRGSYNEQFF
TRBJ1-2 TRBV5-4 NA NA TGTGCCAGCAGCGCCGGGGGATATGGCTACACCTTC CASSAGGYGYTF
TRBJ2-3 TRBV4-2 NA NA TGTGCCAGCAGCCCGACCCCCACCTCTAGCACAGATACGCAGTATTTT CASSPTPTSSTDTQYF
TRBJ1-1 TRBV29-1 NA NA TGCAGCGTGGCGTGGGCTCGGGACGGGGCTGAAGCTTTCTTT CSVAWARDGAEAFF
TRBJ2-1 TRBV4-3 few TRBD2 TGCGCCAGCAGCCAAATGACTAGCGGGGAAAATGAGCAGTTCTTC CASSQMTSGENEQFF
TRBJ2-7 TRBV5-4 NA TRBD1 TGTGCCAGCAGCCTGGGGACAGGGGCCTACGAGCAGTACTTC CASSLGTGAYEQYF
TRBJ2-7 TRBV4-1 few NA TGCGCCAGCAGCCAAGATCTTGAGGTTATCTACGAGCAGTACTTC CASSQDLEVIYEQYF
TRBJ1-3 TRBV9 few NA TGTGCCAGCAGCGAGGGAAACACCATATATTTT CASSEGNTIYF
TRBJ2-3 TRBV7-9 NA NA TGTGCCAGCGTTCCGGGGTGGGGTAGCACAGATACGCAGTATTTT CASVPGWGSTDTQYF
TRBJ2-5 TRBV6-5 NA NA TGTGACAGCATCCCGAACTATGGCGGGACCCAGTACTTC CDSIPNYGGTQYF
TRBJ2-3 TRBV10-3 few TRBD1 TGTGCCATCAGGAGACAGGGGGCCGACACAGATACGCAGTATTTT CAIRRQGADTDTQYF
TRBJ2-7 TRBV9 few NA TGTGCCAGCAGCGTTGCCCCCGGCTACCTAAGTGAGCAGTACTTC CASSVAPGYLSEQYF
TRBJ2-5 TRBV29-1 NA NA TGCAGCGTTCGTCCAGGCCAAGAGACCCAGTACTTC CSVRPGQETQYF
TRBJ2-7 TRBV10-3 NA TRBD1 TGTGCCATCGGGAGACAGGGGGAGTCCTACGAGCAGTACTTC CAIGRQGESYEQYF
TRBJ2-5 TRBV6-5 NA NA TGTGCCAGCAGTTACTGGAGAAAAGAGACCCAGTACTTC CASSYWRKETQYF
TRBJ1-1 TRBV9 NA NA TGTGCCAGCAGCACACATGGGAGCACTGAAGCTTTCTTT CASSTHGSTEAFF
TRBJ2-3 TRBV10-3 NA TRBD2 TGTGCCATCAGTGGGACTAGCGGGGGCACAGATACGCAGTATTTT CAISGTSGGTDTQYF
TRBJ2-1 TRBV13 many NA TGTGCCAGCAGCTTAGGTGGGAGGAAGTTCTTC CASSLGGRKFF
TRBJ2-2 TRBV4-1 few TRBD2 TGCGCCAGCAGCCAAGAGATACTAGCGGGATCCGGGGAGCTGTTTTTT CASSQEILAGSGELFF